Listed below are T cell receptor beta chains from one sample, sequenced in a study of beta chain features in type 1 diabetes. Generated by immunoSEQ multiplex PCR, the TCRdb table keeps only in-frame clones and is missing some. The sample carries some 660,000 clones, over 13% recorded once. The specimen was naive CD4+ T cells from blood. The receptor set was obtained from a man aged 18 to 29 with type 1 diabetes. The CDR3 runs from the conserved cysteine through the conserved F or W. The order of the fields is clone size, J gene, D gene, V gene, CDR3 protein, CDR3 DNA. D genes are given only for firm matches. Clone size is shown for a subset of rows, as once, few, many or a class of expanded clone.

>NA|TRBJ2-5|TRBD2|TRBV4-2
CASSPAGTSGRVGGETQYF
TGTGCCAGCAGCCCTGCCGGGACTAGCGGGAGAGTCGGTGGAGAGACCCAGTACTTC
>few|TRBJ1-4|NA|TRBV7-6
CASSSIDREKLFF
TGTGCCAGCAGCTCCATCGATCGGGAAAAACTGTTTTTT
>few|TRBJ2-3|TRBD1|TRBV30
CAWSARGLSTDTQYF
TGTGCCTGGAGTGCCAGGGGGCTTAGCACAGATACGCAGTATTTT
>few|TRBJ1-2|TRBD1|TRBV7-2
CASSFVWDRDTYGYTF
TGTGCCAGCAGCTTTGTGTGGGACAGGGATACCTATGGCTACACCTTC
>few|TRBJ2-5|TRBD1|TRBV29-1
CSVEVGQGKWTQYF
TGCAGCGTTGAAGTAGGACAGGGGAAATGGACCCAGTACTTC
>few|TRBJ1-6|NA|TRBV30
CAWSRGNRSPLHF
TGTGCCTGGAGTAGGGGCAATCGCTCACCCCTCCACTTT
>few|TRBJ2-1|NA|TRBV30
CAWSLPSSYNEQFF
TGTGCCTGGAGTCTCCCTAGCAGCTACAATGAGCAGTTCTTC
>NA|TRBJ1-3|NA|TRBV25-1
CASSELSGSGNTIYF
TGTGCCAGCAGTGAATTGTCCGGGTCTGGAAACACCATATATTTT
>few|TRBJ1-1|NA|TRBV7-3
CASSLTPGQLNTEAFF
TGTGCCAGCAGCTTAACCCCTGGACAGTTGAACACTGAAGCTTTCTTT
>NA|TRBJ2-2|NA|TRBV5-1
CASSSPAANTGELFF
TGCGCCAGCAGCTCCCCAGCCGCGAACACCGGGGAGCTGTTTTTT
>few|TRBJ2-1|NA|TRBV11-3
CASSLTVTNEQFF
TGTGCCAGCAGCCTCACGGTCACCAATGAGCAGTTCTTC
>few|TRBJ2-3|NA|TRBV2
CASSVDRSYTDTQYF
TGTGCCAGCAGCGTCGACAGGTCCTACACAGATACGCAGTATTTT
>few|TRBJ2-2|NA|TRBV5-1
CASSPGQTGELFF
TGCGCCAGCAGCCCCGGACAGACCGGGGAGCTGTTTTTT
>NA|TRBJ2-6|NA|TRBV18
CASSPRTGASGANVLTF
TGTGCCAGCTCACCCAGAACAGGAGCCTCTGGGGCCAACGTCCTGACTTTC
>few|TRBJ2-6|NA|TRBV7-3
CASSLRRDNVLTF
TGTGCCAGCAGCCTCCGACGGGACAACGTCCTGACTTTC
>once|TRBJ2-5|TRBD2|TRBV9
CASSVATTSGDFQETQYF
TGTGCCAGCAGCGTAGCTACGACTAGCGGGGATTTCCAAGAGACCCAGTACTTC